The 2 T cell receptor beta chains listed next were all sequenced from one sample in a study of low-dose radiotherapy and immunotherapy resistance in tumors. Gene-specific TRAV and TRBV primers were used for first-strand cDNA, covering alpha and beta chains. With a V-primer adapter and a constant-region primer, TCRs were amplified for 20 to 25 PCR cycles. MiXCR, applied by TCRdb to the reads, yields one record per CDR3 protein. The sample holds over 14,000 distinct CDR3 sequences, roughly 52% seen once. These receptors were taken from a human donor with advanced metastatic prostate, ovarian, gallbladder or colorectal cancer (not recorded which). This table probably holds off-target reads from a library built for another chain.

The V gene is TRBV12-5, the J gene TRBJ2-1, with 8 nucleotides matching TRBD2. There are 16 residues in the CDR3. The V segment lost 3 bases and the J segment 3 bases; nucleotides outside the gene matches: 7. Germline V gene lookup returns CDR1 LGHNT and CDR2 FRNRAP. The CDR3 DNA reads TGTGCTAGTGGTTTCGGAGCGGGAGTTGGCTACAATGAGCAGTTCTTC. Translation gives CASGFGAGVGYNEQFF.

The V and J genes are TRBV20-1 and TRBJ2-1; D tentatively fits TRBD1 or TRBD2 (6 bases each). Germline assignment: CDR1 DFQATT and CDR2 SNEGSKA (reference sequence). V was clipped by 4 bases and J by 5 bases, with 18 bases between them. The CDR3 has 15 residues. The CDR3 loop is CSATAYSGANNEQFF. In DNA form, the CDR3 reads TGCAGTGCTACGGCCTACTCGGGGGCGAACAATGAGCAGTTCTTC.